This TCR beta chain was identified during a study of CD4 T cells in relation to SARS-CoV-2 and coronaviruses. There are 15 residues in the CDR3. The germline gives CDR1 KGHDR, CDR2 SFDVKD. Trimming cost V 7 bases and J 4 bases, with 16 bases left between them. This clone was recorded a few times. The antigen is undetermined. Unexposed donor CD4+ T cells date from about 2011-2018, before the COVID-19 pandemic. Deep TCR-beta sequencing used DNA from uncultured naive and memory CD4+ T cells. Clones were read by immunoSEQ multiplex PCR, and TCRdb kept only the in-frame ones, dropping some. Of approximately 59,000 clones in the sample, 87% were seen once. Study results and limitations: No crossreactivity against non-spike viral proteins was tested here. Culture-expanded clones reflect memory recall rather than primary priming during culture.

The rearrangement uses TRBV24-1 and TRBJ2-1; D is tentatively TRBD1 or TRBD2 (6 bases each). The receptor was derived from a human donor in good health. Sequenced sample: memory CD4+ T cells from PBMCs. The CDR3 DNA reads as TGTGCCACCAGCCCACGGGGGCCCCGATACAATGAGCAGTTCTTC. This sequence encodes CATSPRGPRYNEQFF.